These 13 T cell receptor beta chains were sequenced from one sample in a study of shared clonotypes between healthy human individuals. Naive CD8 cells lacked CD45RO, underwent positive selection for CCR7 and left out terminally differentiated effector memory CD45RA+ cells. TCRdb's table, derived via immunoSEQ multiplex PCR, lists solely in-frame clones and lacks some. The repertoire holds about 2.2 million clones, with about 92% as singletons. The sample taken for sequencing was naive CD8+ T cells from PBMCs. Receptors originate from a man aged 18 to 30 in good health. Some clones in this sample may be carry-over from other donors' samples.

The V and J genes are TRBV7-6 and TRBJ2-3, with D tentatively TRBD1 (6 bases). Between the trimmed V and J ends, which lost 4 bases and 2 bases, there was a span of 19 bases. The germline V gene encodes CDR1 SGHVS and CDR2 FNYEAQ. The CDR3 covers 17 residues. Here the CDR3 DNA reads TGTGCCAGCAGCTCCATCGACAGGCCCTATACCACAGATACGCAGTATTTT. Its translation: CASSSIDRPYTTDTQYF.

This sequence joins TRBV27 and TRBJ1-1; the D gene is possibly TRBD1 (6 bases). The V gene's germline CDR1 is MNHEY and CDR2 SMNVEV (reference sequence). The ends were cut back, 2 bases at V and 2 bases at J, with 12 bases in the middle. This CDR3 comprises 15 residues. The CDR3 spells CASSLARGSNTEAFF. The CDR3 DNA sequence: TGTGCCAGCAGTTTAGCCAGGGGCAGCAACACTGAAGCTTTCTTT.

Worth noting for this clone: Other DNA sequences of this sample code for an identical CDR3. The gene calls are TRBV27 and TRBJ1-5; D uncertain. V lost 0 bases, J lost 1 base, and 7 bases lay in between. Germline values: CDR1 MNHEY, CDR2 SMNVEV (reference sequence). The CDR3 is 15 amino acids. Here the CDR3 DNA reads TGTGCCAGCAGTTTATCTATGGGCAGCAATCAGCCCCAGCATTTT. It codes for CASSLSMGSNQPQHF.

The rearrangement joins TRBV9 to TRBJ1-3; D unclear. The CDR3 covers 16 residues. Trimming removed 4 bases from V and 0 bases from J, with 14 bases in between. CDR1 and CDR2 from the germline V gene are SGDLS and YYNGEE. CDR3 DNA: TGTGCCAGCAGCCCCGGCGCTAACCCCTCTGGAAACACCATATATTTT. Its protein product is CASSPGANPSGNTIYF.

The rearrangement links TRBV7-9 to TRBJ2-5; a weak D match, TRBD2 (6 bases). CDR3 size: 15 residues. Trimming took 5 bases from V and 3 from J, leaving 16 bases between them. Germline loops: CDR1 SEHNR, CDR2 FQNEAQ (reference sequence). Here the CDR3 DNA reads TGTGCCAGCAGCCCCCCGCTGGCGGGAAAAGAGACCCAGTACTTC. This gives the protein CASSPPLAGKETQYF.

The rearrangement joins TRBV29-1 to TRBJ2-7; 11 bases are a match to TRBD1. Trimming at V came to 1 base and at J to 6 bases, leaving 8 bases not matched to a gene. Germline CDR1 and CDR2: SQVTM and ANQGSEA. The length of the CDR3 is 15 residues. CDR3 DNA: TGCAGCGTTGAAGCCCCCGGGACAGGGGGTGGCGAGCAGTACTTC. Amino acids: CSVEAPGTGGGEQYF.

The rearrangement uses TRBV27 and TRBJ1-2, with 8 bases aligning to TRBD1. Germline assignment: CDR1 MNHEY and CDR2 SMNVEV (reference sequence). The junction had 9 bases not matched to a gene; V was cut back by 8 bases and J by 4 bases. This CDR3 contains 14 residues. In nucleotides, the CDR3 is TGTGCCAGCGGGGGCAGGGGGCCGATCTATGGCTACACCTTC. It encodes CASGGRGPIYGYTF.

The chain carries TRBV6-5 and TRBJ2-7; maybe TRBD1 (6 bases). The CDR3 extends over 15 amino acids. Germline V gene sequence: CDR1 MNHEY, CDR2 SVGAGI. Trimming shortened V by 0 bases and J by 0 bases, and 9 bases separated the two germline ends. This CDR3 reads CASSYSVDSSYEQYF. CDR3 bases: TGTGCCAGCAGTTACTCAGTGGACAGCTCCTACGAGCAGTACTTC.

Here the CDR3 DNA reads TGTGCCAGCAGCACCTGGGGGGGAACAGATACGCAGTATTTT. It is translated as CASSTWGGTDTQYF. The V gene is TRBV9, the J gene TRBJ2-3, with 7 positions matching TRBD2. This CDR3 is 14 amino acids long. Trimming removed 4 bases from V and 3 bases from J; junction bases left unmatched: 5. Germline V CDR1 and CDR2: SGDLS, YYNGEE.

The chain links TRBV11-1 to TRBJ1-2; 8 bases match TRBD1. The CDR3 loop spans 14 amino acids. Looked up from germline, CDR1 is SGHAT and CDR2 is FQDESV (reference sequence). J lost 7 bases, V lost 7 bases, and 11 bases had no gene match. CDR3: CASNPGTGSFGYTF. DNA for the CDR3: TGTGCCAGCAACCCCGGGACAGGCTCCTTTGGCTACACCTTC. Full variable domain (remainder filled in from reference TRBV11-1 and TRBJ1-2): EAEVAQSPRYKITEKSQAVAFWCDPISGHATLYWYRQILGQGPELLVQFQDESVVDDSQLPKDRFSAERLKGVDSTLKIQPAELGDSAMYLCASNPGTGSFGYTFGSGTRLTVV.

J is TRBJ1-2 and V is TRBV7-9, with a possible D match to TRBD1 (6 bases). Germline CDR1 and CDR2: SEHNR and FQNEAQ (reference sequence). CDR3 size: 15 residues. Trimming removed 5 bases at V and 2 bases at J, with 15 bases between. CDR3 in DNA: TGTGCCAGCAGCATAAGCACAGGGTTAAACTATGGCTACACCTTC. Translated, it gives CASSISTGLNYGYTF.

The genes are TRBV4-1 and TRBJ2-7; tentatively, D is TRBD1 (6 bases). CDR1 MGHRA and CDR2 YSYEKL come from the germline V gene. This CDR3 region has 15 residues. Deletions cut 0 bases from V and 6 bases from J, with 15 bases between. CDR3 coding DNA: TGCGCCAGCAGCCAAGACTCCAGGGGTTTCAGCGAGCAGTACTTC. Residues: CASSQDSRGFSEQYF.

The V and J genes are TRBV30 and TRBJ1-1, with D unclear. Deletions cut 3 bases from V and 1 base from J, with 6 bases between. CDR1 is GTSNPN and CDR2 is SVGIG in the germline V gene (reference sequence). This CDR3 comprises 12 residues. The CDR3 sequence: CAWRGGNTEAFF. CDR3 DNA: TGTGCCTGGAGGGGAGGGAACACTGAAGCTTTCTTT.